This T cell receptor (beta chain) was identified during a study of T-cell reconstitution after alpha-beta-depleted transplantation in children. Regarding the study as a whole: Several hundred rapidly expanded clones from non-depleted graft cells reportedly supplied alpha-beta T cells about two months post-transplant. The authors attributed T-cell counts and diversity one year after transplant mostly to newly produced T cells.

As it was prepared, the TCRbeta library received unique molecular identifiers. TCRdb itself ran the PCR reads through MiXCR, one entry per CDR3 protein. The data show approximately 210,000 distinct CDR3 sequences, with approximately 15% seen just once and 40% to 50% held by the top ten. This clonotype has more than one count but fewer than ten. Its antigen is undetermined. Germline lookup yields CDR1 SGHRS and CDR2 YFSETQ. This CDR3 region has 15 residues. With 4 bases clipped from V and 10 bases from J, the junction kept 13 bases outside the gene matches. The chain combines TRBV5-1 with TRBJ1-5; 8 bases line up with TRBD1. The sequencing used PBMCs, mostly from graft donor cells, collected 360 days after TCRalphabeta/CD19-depleted stem cell transplant. This clonotype was sampled from a male patient between 2 and 10 years old who had a stem cell transplant for acute lymphoblastic leukemia, so the T cells may come from the graft donor. CDR3 sequence reads: CASSLGQGEGVPQHF. The CDR3 bases are TGCGCCAGCAGCCTTGGACAGGGTGAAGGGGTACCCCAGCATTTT.